The 25 T cell receptor beta chains presented below share a single source sample, sequenced in a study of T cell repertoires in cytomegalovirus infection. TCRdb independently ran MiXCR on the reads; one entry per CDR3 protein. The sample lists about 570,000 distinct CDR3 sequences; around two fifths were seen once. Their target antigens are unknown. Sequencing used cultured PBMCs, obtained from culture after CMV antigen stimulation. These receptors came from a human donor in good health (CMV status not recorded). Some clones in this sample may be carry-over from other donors' samples.

The rearrangement links TRBV19 to TRBJ2-3; the D is unclear. The V gene lost 3 bases and the J gene lost 5 bases, with 15 bases spanning the gap. In germline, CDR1 is LNHDA, CDR2 SQIVND (reference sequence). The CDR3 loop spans 15 amino acids. The CDR3 region has the DNA TGTGCCAGTAGTATTCGGCCTCTCGATGGAGATACGCAGTATTTT. Its translation is CASSIRPLDGDTQYF.

This clonotype was picked up a small number of times. The rearrangement joins TRBV12-3 or TRBV12-4 to TRBJ1-4, with 7 bases that match TRBD1. The CDR3 is 14 residues long. The V gene end was trimmed by 4 bases and the J gene end by 8 bases; junction bases not matched to a gene: 7. The CDR3 DNA reads TGTGCCAGCAGTTGGGACAGTTTGACGGAAAAACTGTTTTTT. Protein sequence: CASSWDSLTEKLFF.

The genes are TRBV7-3 and TRBJ2-2; TRBD2 matches 7 bases. After removal of 6 bases from V and 6 bases from J, the junction contained 7 bases not matched to a gene. CDR3 size: 14 residues. Germline-derived CDR1 and CDR2 are SGHTA and FQGTGA. This CDR3 is CASSTGGSAGELFF. The DNA for the CDR3 is TGTGCCAGCAGTACGGGCGGGAGTGCCGGGGAGCTGTTTTTT.

The chain carries TRBV19 and TRBJ2-5; D possibly corresponds to TRBD2 (5 bases). V was cut by 7 bases and J by 2 bases, with 14 bases left in between. Germline V gene lookup returns CDR1 LNHDA and CDR2 SQIVND (reference sequence). The CDR3 is 14 residues long. The DNA for the CDR3 is TGTGCCAGTAAGAGGATTGGAGGACAAGAGACCCAGTACTTC. The encoded protein is CASKRIGGQETQYF.

The rearrangement links TRBV7-6 to TRBJ1-1; no reliable D call. V lost 2 bases to trimming and J lost 4 bases, with 11 bases between them. The CDR3 loop spans 14 amino acids. CDR1 and CDR2 from the germline V gene are SGHVS and FNYEAQ. The CDR3 nucleotides are TGTGCCAGCAGCTTAACTGGGGTCCCCACTGAAGCTTTCTTT. It encodes CASSLTGVPTEAFF.

A few counts support this clonotype. The chain recombines TRBV7-6 with TRBJ2-3, with 13 bases matching TRBD2. The J segment lost 0 bases and the V segment lost 6 bases, leaving 6 bases of the junction unmatched. The CDR3 consists of 17 residues. CDR1 is SGHVS, CDR2 FNYEAQ, per germline. CDR3 in DNA: TGTGCCAGCAGTCAACTAGCGGGAGGGCCTAGCACAGATACGCAGTATTTT. It translates to CASSQLAGGPSTDTQYF.

This clonotype was observed a few times. The chain joins TRBV7-2 to TRBJ2-7, with 10 bases aligning to TRBD1. V lost 5 bases, J lost 5 bases, and 9 bases stayed unmatched. CDR1 and CDR2 (germline): SGHTA, FQGNSA. This CDR3 is 15 amino acids long. The CDR3, as DNA: TGTGCCAGCAGCCCATCATGGGACAGGGGAGACGAGCAGTACTTC. It translates to CASSPSWDRGDEQYF.

The chain uses TRBV27 and TRBJ2-7; D assignment may be TRBD1 or TRBD2 (6 bases each). The V gene lost 3 bases and the J gene lost 7 bases, with 19 bases spanning the gap. CDR1 MNHEY and CDR2 SMNVEV come from the germline V gene (reference sequence). The CDR3 has 15 residues. In nucleotides, the CDR3 is TGTGCCAGCAGTTTTGGGGGGCGGGGCCCACGGGAGCAGTACTTC. This translates into CASSFGGRGPREQYF.

This chain uses TRBV7-2 with TRBJ1-2; perhaps TRBD1 as D (6 bases). Germline V CDR1 and CDR2: SGHTA, FQGNSA. The CDR3 runs to 15 residues. V gave up 5 bases and J gave up 8 bases, with 21 bases separating them. The CDR3 protein is CASSPDRTGAGGYTF. Written as DNA, the CDR3 is TGTGCCAGCAGCCCTGACAGGACGGGGGCCGGGGGCTACACCTTC.

This rearrangement joins TRBV6-1 to TRBJ1-5, with D unresolved. This CDR3 has 13 residues. CDR1 MNHNS and CDR2 SASEGT come from the germline V gene. V was cut by 1 base and J by 7 bases, with 8 bases left in between. The CDR3 region has the DNA TGTGCCAGCAGTGAAGAGAGAGGACAGCCCCAGCATTTT. Residues: CASSEERGQPQHF.

This chain uses TRBV12-5 with TRBJ2-2; TRBD1 or TRBD2 may be the D gene (5 bases each). V gave up 0 bases and J gave up 5 bases, with 19 bases separating them. Germline CDR1 LGHNT, CDR2 FRNRAP. The CDR3 runs to 18 residues. CDR3 coding DNA: TGTGCTAGTGGTTTGGTGGAGGACGGGGCGGTGAGAACCGGGGAGCTGTTTTTT. Protein: CASGLVEDGAVRTGELFF. Full variable domain (remainder filled in from reference TRBV12-5 and TRBJ2-2): DARVTQTPRHKVTEMGQEVTMRCQPILGHNTVFWYRQTMMQGLELLAYFRNRAPLDDSGMPKDRFSAEMPDATLATLKIQPSEPRDSAVYFCASGLVEDGAVRTGELFFGEGSRLTVL.

This chain uses TRBV20-1 with TRBJ2-7; a weak D match, TRBD1 (6 bases). The germline V and J ends were trimmed by 3 bases and 0 bases, with 18 bases remaining between them. Germline loops: CDR1 DFQATT, CDR2 SNEGSKA (reference sequence). The CDR3 sequence is 16 residues long. CDR3 sequence: CSASGTTGKSSYEQYF. In nucleotides, the CDR3 is TGCAGTGCTAGTGGGACAACGGGGAAGAGCTCCTACGAGCAGTACTTC.

The chain recombines TRBV11-2 with TRBJ2-7, with TRBD2 as a possible D gene (6 bases). The CDR3 spans 15 residues. The V gene's germline CDR1 is SGHAT and CDR2 FQNNGV. Trimming left V 5 bases short and J 4 bases short, with 18 bases between. CDR3 sequence (DNA): TGTGCCAGCAGCGTCGGAAGCGGGTACAGGTACGAGCAGTACTTC. It translates to CASSVGSGYRYEQYF.

This clonotype occurred a few times. The rearrangement joins TRBV12-3 or TRBV12-4 to TRBJ2-1, with D perhaps TRBD1 or TRBD2 (6 bases each). This CDR3 is built from 10 residues. V lost 9 bases and J 14 bases, leaving 14 bases between the germline ends. This CDR3 is CARGWGAEFF. CDR3 bases: TGTGCCAGGGGCTGGGGGGCTGAGTTCTTC.

The chain uses TRBV6-5 and TRBJ1-1; no clear D. The CDR3 is 14 amino acids. V gave up 2 bases and J gave up 1 base, with 8 bases separating them. Germline CDR1 and CDR2: MNHEY and SVGAGI. This CDR3 is CASSYGPKNTEAFF. The CDR3 DNA reads as TGTGCCAGCAGTTACGGTCCGAAGAACACTGAAGCTTTCTTT.

This clonotype has a handful of counts. V is TRBV7-2 and J is TRBJ2-2; perhaps TRBD2 as D (5 bases). The germline V and J ends were trimmed by 5 bases and 3 bases, with 16 bases remaining between them. Germline-derived CDR1 and CDR2 are SGHTA and FQGNSA. This CDR3 has 16 residues. DNA of the CDR3: TGTGCCAGCAGCCTCGGACCCACCGGGGACACCGGGGAGCTGTTTTTT. As protein: CASSLGPTGDTGELFF.

This clonotype came up many times. The chain carries TRBV7-2 and TRBJ1-1; no firm D call. CDR1 and CDR2 (germline): SGHTA, FQGNSA. The V and J ends lost 0 bases and 4 bases respectively, with 12 bases between them. The CDR3 contains 15 residues. The CDR3 here is CASSLAGSGVTEAFF. CDR3 DNA: TGTGCCAGCAGCTTAGCCGGAAGCGGGGTCACTGAAGCTTTCTTT.

Regarding this clonotype: No conserved phenylalanine or tryptophan ends this CDR3, so it is likely a read error. It is unclear where the CDR3 begins or ends on the DNA, so no DNA is shown, and the CDR3 is as TCRdb lists it. The rearrangement links TRBV7-9 to TRBJ2-5; the table's TRBD1 call for D was not verified on the DNA. The CDR3 numbers 13 amino acids, ends counted. Germline V gene lookup returns CDR1 SEHNR and CDR2 FQNEAQ (reference sequence). The CDR3 spells CASSSSQGTQWYC.

This chain's CDR3 is CASSPTSVPGELFF. The CDR3, as DNA: TGTGCCAGCAGCCCAACTAGCGTTCCCGGGGAGCTGTTTTTT. V is TRBV7-2 and J is TRBJ2-2; 7 bases map to TRBD2. V gave up 5 bases and J gave up 6 bases; unmatched junction bases: 6. Germline V gene sequence: CDR1 SGHTA, CDR2 FQGNSA. The CDR3 covers 14 residues.

V and J are TRBV12-3 or TRBV12-4 and TRBJ1-5, with no clear D. CDR3 size: 13 residues. V lost 4 bases and J lost 5, with 9 bases in between. The DNA for the CDR3 is TGTGCCAGCAGTTACGGGGATTATCAGCCCCAGCATTTT. Its protein product is CASSYGDYQPQHF.

This clonotype appeared a few times. The chain combines TRBV6-2 or TRBV6-3 with TRBJ2-7; D not certain. With 6 bases removed from V and 1 base from J, the gap between germline ends came to 7 bases. This CDR3 is 12 amino acids long. The V gene's germline CDR1 is MNHEY and CDR2 SVGEGT. CDR3 DNA: TGTGCCAGCAGGGTCGGGTCCTACGAGCAGTACTTC. As protein: CASRVGSYEQYF.

The rearrangement joins TRBV28 to TRBJ1-4; weak D call: TRBD1 (6 bases). The CDR3 is 15 amino acids. Looked up from germline, CDR1 is MDHEN and CDR2 is SYDVKM. With 3 bases removed from V and 4 bases from J, the gap between germline ends came to 12 bases. CDR3 sequence reads: CASSFPGTLNEKLFF. CDR3 nucleotides: TGTGCCAGCAGTTTCCCGGGGACACTTAATGAAAAACTGTTTTTT.

This clonotype was recorded at least ten times. This chain links TRBV7-2 with TRBJ1-4, with 9 bases fitting TRBD1. The CDR3 is 16 amino acids. Losses at the gene ends were 0 bases for V and 3 bases for J; bases not matched to a gene: 2. CDR1 is SGHTA, CDR2 FQGNSA, per germline. CDR3 in amino acids: CASSLAGTGSNEKLFF. The CDR3 bases are TGTGCCAGCAGCTTAGCCGGGACAGGGTCTAATGAAAAACTGTTTTTT.

This clonotype was counted between two and nine times. The genes are TRBV7-2 and TRBJ2-3, with D possibly being TRBD1 or TRBD2 (5 bases each). Germline V gene data show CDR1 as SGHTA and CDR2 as FQGNSA. V was trimmed by 5 bases and J by 6 bases, leaving 18 bases between them. CDR3 length equals 15 residues. CDR3 region: CASSQRGQRRDTQYF. The CDR3 DNA is TGTGCCAGCAGCCAAAGGGGCCAACGGAGGGATACGCAGTATTTT.

This chain joins TRBV6-1 and TRBJ2-3, with D unresolved. Germline V gene data show CDR1 as MNHNS and CDR2 as SASEGT. V dropped 7 bases and J dropped 4 bases, with 21 bases sitting between them. The CDR3 consists of 16 residues. The CDR3 region has the DNA TGTGCCAGCATCCTCCGGTCGGCAGGAAGCGCAGATACGCAGTATTTT. This codes for CASILRSAGSADTQYF.